This T cell receptor beta chain was sequenced in a study of graft-versus-host responses after intestinal transplantation. Clones were read by immunoSEQ multiplex PCR, and TCRdb kept only the in-frame ones, dropping some. The data contain about 120,000 clones, about nine tenths of them singletons. This clone has only one observation. What it binds is not known. The sequence was collected from a human donor who received an intestinal transplant. Sequencing used unstimulated CD4+ T cells sorted from spleen or lymph node cells, obtained before intestinal transplant.

The CDR3 DNA sequence: TGTGCCAGCTCACCACCGCTGGGACTAGCGGGAGGTTTTGAGCAGTTCTTC. Its protein is CASSPPLGLAGGFEQFF. The J gene is TRBJ2-1, the V gene TRBV18; TRBD2 matches 15 bases. Per germline, CDR1 KGHSH and CDR2 LQKENI. The CDR3 consists of 17 residues. Trimming cost V 0 bases and J 9 bases; bases outside gene matches: 6.